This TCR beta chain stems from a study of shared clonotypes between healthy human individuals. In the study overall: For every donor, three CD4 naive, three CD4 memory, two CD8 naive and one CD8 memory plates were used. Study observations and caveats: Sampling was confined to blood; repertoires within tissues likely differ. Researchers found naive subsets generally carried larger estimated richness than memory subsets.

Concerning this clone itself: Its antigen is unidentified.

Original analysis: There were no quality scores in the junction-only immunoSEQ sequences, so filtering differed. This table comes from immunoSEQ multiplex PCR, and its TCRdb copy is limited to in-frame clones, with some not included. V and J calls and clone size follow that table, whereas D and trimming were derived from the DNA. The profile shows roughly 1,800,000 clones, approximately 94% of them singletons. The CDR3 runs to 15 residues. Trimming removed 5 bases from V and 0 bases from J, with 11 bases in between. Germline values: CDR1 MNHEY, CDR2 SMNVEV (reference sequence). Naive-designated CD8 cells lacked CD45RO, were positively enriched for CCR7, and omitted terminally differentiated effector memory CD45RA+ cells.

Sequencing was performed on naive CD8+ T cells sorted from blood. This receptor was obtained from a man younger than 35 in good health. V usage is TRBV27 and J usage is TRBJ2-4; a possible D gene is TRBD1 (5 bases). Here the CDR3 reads CASSPGILAKNIQYF. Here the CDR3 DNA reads TGTGCCAGCAGTCCAGGGATTTTAGCCAAAAACATTCAGTACTTC.